A selection of T cell receptor beta chains follows, all from one sample in a study of blood T cell repertoires in COVID-19. This table comes from immunoSEQ multiplex PCR, and its TCRdb copy is limited to in-frame clones, with some not included. The sample lists approximately 360,000 clones; about 90% were seen once. The sample taken for sequencing was PBMCs or T cells enriched from blood (not recorded which). These TCRs come from a man aged 40-55 years in a cohort exposed to, infected with or recovered from COVID-19 (not recorded which). CDR3s include the opening cysteine and the closing phenylalanine or tryptophan. A D gene is named only where the DNA matches it firmly. For some rows the clone size is stated as once, few or many, or as a class when expanded; others skip it.

length,size,V,D,J,CDR3,DNA
15,.,TRBV7-2,.,TRBJ2-7,CASSLAGVSGNEQYF,TGTGCCAGCAGCTTAGCGGGAGTAAGTGGAAACGAGCAGTACTTC
14,.,TRBV5-1,TRBD2,TRBJ2-3,CASTSGSSTDTQYF,TGCGCCAGCACTAGCGGGAGTAGTACAGATACGCAGTATTTT
14,.,TRBV18,TRBD2,TRBJ2-5,CASSPTSGIETQYF,TGTGCCAGCTCACCGACTAGCGGGATAGAGACCCAGTACTTC
19,.,TRBV11-3,TRBD1,TRBJ2-4,CASSWRENPTGVAKNIQYF,TGTGCCAGCAGCTGGCGAGAAAATCCCACAGGGGTAGCCAAAAACATTCAGTACTTC
11,.,TRBV19,TRBD1,TRBJ1-2,CASRTGPGYTF,TGTGCCAGTCGGACAGGGCCTGGCTACACCTTC
15,.,TRBV4-2,.,TRBJ1-2,CASSQVGRRDYGYTF,TGTGCCAGCAGCCAAGTTGGCAGGCGGGACTATGGCTACACCTTC
12,few,TRBV3-1/TRBV3-2,.,TRBJ1-2,CASSQSQGGYTF,TGTGCCAGCAGCCAAAGCCAGGGTGGCTACACCTTC
16,.,TRBV6-5,.,TRBJ1-1,CASSYSTTHRDTEAFF,TGTGCCAGCAGTTACTCGACCACACACAGGGACACTGAAGCTTTCTTT
15,.,TRBV10-2,TRBD1,TRBJ1-4,CASREQGAVGEKLFF,TGCGCCAGCAGGGAACAGGGGGCCGTGGGTGAAAAACTGTTTTTT
17,.,TRBV4-1,TRBD2,TRBJ2-1,CASSQGTGLAGRNEQFF,TGCGCCAGCAGCCAAGGGACCGGGCTAGCGGGACGAAATGAGCAGTTCTTC
17,.,TRBV30,TRBD1,TRBJ2-3,CAWSWGTDSSSTDTQYF,TGTGCCTGGAGTTGGGGGACAGATTCTTCTAGCACAGATACGCAGTATTTT
12,once,TRBV12-5,.,TRBJ1-3,CASGFYVNTIYF,TGTGCTAGTGGTTTTTATGTAAACACCATATATTTT
14,.,TRBV5-1,TRBD2,TRBJ2-4,CASSDYAGGNIQYF,TGCGCCAGCAGCGATTACGCGGGGGGAAACATTCAGTACTTC
17,few,TRBV11-2,.,TRBJ2-3,CASSLGAHSSSTDTQYF,TGTGCCAGCAGCCTAGGCGCCCACAGCTCTAGCACAGATACGCAGTATTTT
14,.,TRBV5-1,.,TRBJ1-2,CASSPDSGNYGYTF,TGCGCCAGCAGCCCGGACAGTGGTAACTATGGCTACACCTTC
15,once,TRBV14,TRBD2,TRBJ2-1,CASSPGLAGGGEQFF,TGTGCCAGCAGCCCGGGACTAGCGGGAGGAGGTGAGCAGTTCTTC
15,.,TRBV5-1,.,TRBJ2-5,CASSLEGRSQETQYF,TGCGCCAGCAGCTTGGAGGGGCGGAGTCAAGAGACCCAGTACTTC
14,.,TRBV2,.,TRBJ2-1,CASRSVISYNEQFF,TGTGCCAGCAGGAGCGTAATATCCTACAATGAGCAGTTCTTC
15,.,TRBV6-5,TRBD1,TRBJ1-2,CASSYSIAGGYGYTF,TGTGCCAGCAGTTACTCGATAGCAGGGGGCTATGGCTACACCTTC
15,once,TRBV7-3,TRBD1,TRBJ2-7,CASSLGQGAPYEQYF,TGTGCCAGCAGCCTCGGACAGGGTGCCCCCTACGAGCAGTACTTC
16,.,TRBV7-9,TRBD2,TRBJ2-2,CASSRTSGGISGELFF,TGTGCCAGCAGCCGGACTAGCGGAGGGATTTCCGGGGAGCTGTTTTTT
16,.,TRBV7-9,TRBD1,TRBJ2-1,CASSLAGTGGAGEQFF,TGTGCCAGCAGCTTAGCCGGGACAGGGGGCGCGGGAGAGCAGTTCTTC
11,.,TRBV11-2,.,TRBJ2-1,CASSLGGEQFF,TGTGCCAGCAGCTTGGGGGGTGAGCAGTTCTTC
17,.,TRBV7-2,TRBD2,TRBJ2-7,CASSPPGLAGGRVEQYF,TGTGCCAGCAGCCCTCCGGGACTAGCGGGAGGACGTGTCGAGCAGTACTTC
14,few,TRBV27,TRBD1,TRBJ2-5,CASSWVGGGETQYF,TGTGCCAGCAGTTGGGTAGGGGGCGGGGAGACCCAGTACTTC
14,.,TRBV2,TRBD1,TRBJ1-2,CASSYGQGNYGYTF,TGTGCCAGCAGTTACGGACAGGGAAACTATGGCTACACCTTC
14,.,TRBV28,TRBD1,TRBJ2-7,CASTSGTGAYEQYF,TGTGCCAGCACCTCGGGGACAGGGGCCTACGAGCAGTACTTC
13,.,TRBV29-1,.,TRBJ1-1,CSVAAQGVTEAFF,TGCAGCGTTGCAGCGCAGGGCGTCACTGAAGCTTTCTTT
15,.,TRBV5-1,.,TRBJ2-2,CASSSEPVNTGELFF,TGCGCCAGCAGCTCCGAGCCGGTAAACACCGGGGAGCTGTTTTTT
14,.,TRBV11-1,TRBD1,TRBJ1-1,CASSSQGARSEAFF,TGTGCCAGCAGTTCTCAGGGGGCGCGTAGTGAAGCTTTCTTT
14,.,TRBV7-3,.,TRBJ2-7,CASRLQSVSYEQYF,TGTGCCAGCAGATTACAGAGCGTGTCCTACGAGCAGTACTTC
14,.,TRBV7-9,TRBD1,TRBJ2-4,CASSSGTGMYIQYF,TGTGCCAGCAGCTCCGGGACAGGGATGTACATTCAGTACTTC
14,.,TRBV9,.,TRBJ2-3,CASRGGISTDTQYF,TGTGCCAGCAGGGGCGGGATTAGCACAGATACGCAGTATTTT
15,.,TRBV9,.,TRBJ1-1,CASSVAGGRSTEAFF,TGTGCCAGCAGCGTAGCGGGGGGGCGAAGCACTGAAGCTTTCTTT
17,.,TRBV19,TRBD2,TRBJ2-3,CASSSPRSGRAADTQYF,TGTGCCAGTAGTTCCCCTAGGAGCGGGAGGGCCGCAGATACGCAGTATTTT
16,.,TRBV4-2,.,TRBJ2-1,CASSQASSPQLNEQFF,TGTGCCAGCAGCCAAGCGTCTAGCCCCCAGCTGAATGAGCAGTTCTTC
15,.,TRBV18,TRBD1,TRBJ1-4,CASSSGGGSNEKLFF,TGTGCCAGCTCATCAGGGGGTGGCTCTAATGAAAAACTGTTTTTT
16,few,TRBV3-1/TRBV3-2,TRBD2,TRBJ2-1,CASSRTLAGWYNEQFF,TGTGCCAGCAGCCGCACCCTAGCGGGATGGTACAATGAGCAGTTCTTC
14,.,TRBV28,TRBD2,TRBJ2-1,CASHSSGRGNEQFF,TGTGCCAGCCATTCAAGCGGGAGGGGTAATGAGCAGTTCTTC
18,.,TRBV20-1,TRBD2,TRBJ2-2,CSASPTSGRAWNTGELFF,TGCAGTGCTAGTCCCACTAGCGGGAGGGCCTGGAACACCGGGGAGCTGTTTTTT
12,.,TRBV11-2,.,TRBJ2-1,CASSRQYNEQFF,TGTGCCAGCAGCCGACAGTACAATGAGCAGTTCTTC